This passage covers 10 T cell receptor beta chains from one sample sequenced in a study of T cells in Graves' hyperthyroidism and ophthalmopathy. RNA transcripts provided the source from which TCR beta CDR3 regions were amplified. The TCR CDR3 was amplified in a first-round RT-PCR using the HTBI primer set. MiXCR, applied by TCRdb to the multiplex PCR reads, yields one record per CDR3 protein. The sample includes around 700,000 distinct CDR3 sequences, approximately 18% of them seen just once. The sequenced sample was blood. The receptors shown here come from a woman aged 50 to 65 with Graves' hyperthyroidism that later progressed to Graves' ophthalmopathy.

This clonotype was counted only a few times. J is TRBJ2-7 and V is TRBV20-1; D possibly matches TRBD1 or TRBD2 (6 bases each). Trimming left V 1 base short and J 6 bases short, with 13 bases between. Germline lookup yields CDR1 DFQATT and CDR2 SNEGSKA (reference sequence). CDR3 length equals 13 residues. CDR3 in DNA: TGCAGTGCTAGAGCGGGGGCCTCGTTCGAGCAGTACTTC. It translates to CSARAGASFEQYF.

This clonotype is a singleton in its sample. The chain recombines TRBV20-1 with TRBJ1-4, with D maybe TRBD1 (6 bases). The CDR3 spans 15 residues. Germline CDR1 is DFQATT and CDR2 is SNEGSKA (reference sequence). V was cut by 3 bases and J by 0 bases, with 11 bases left in between. The CDR3 sequence: CSASDTGPTNEKLFF. The CDR3 coding sequence is TGCAGTGCTAGTGATACAGGGCCAACTAATGAAAAACTGTTTTTT.

This clonotype was recorded many times. This chain uses TRBV20-1 with TRBJ2-7; D might be TRBD1 (5 bases). The CDR3 is made up of 14 amino acids. Germline CDR1 is DFQATT and CDR2 is SNEGSKA (reference sequence). V gave up 5 bases and J gave up 4 bases, with 18 bases separating them. CDR3 nucleotide sequence: TGCAGTGCTGGAGTAATGCAGGGCCTTTACGAGCAGTACTTC. It yields the protein CSAGVMQGLYEQYF.

The J gene is TRBJ2-5, the V gene TRBV6-1, with TRBD1 matching over 7 bases. This CDR3 is built from 16 residues. CDR1 and CDR2 from the germline V gene are MNHNS and SASEGT. V gave up 5 bases and J gave up 2 bases; unmatched junction bases: 11. The CDR3 protein is CASSTRTGPLQETQYF. The CDR3, as DNA: TGTGCCAGCAGTACCCGGACAGGCCCGCTTCAAGAGACCCAGTACTTC.

This clonotype has a count of ten or more. V usage is TRBV27 and J usage is TRBJ1-2; weak D call: TRBD1 (6 bases). The CDR3 runs to 14 residues. The germline V gene has CDR1 MNHEY and CDR2 SMNVEV (reference sequence). Trimming stripped 3 bases from V and 4 bases from J, with 12 bases between. The CDR3 coding sequence is TGTGCCAGCAGTTTGGGGGGGCGCGGCTATGGCTACACCTTC. This gives the protein CASSLGGRGYGYTF.

This clonotype has at least ten counts. The V gene is TRBV11-2, the J gene TRBJ1-6; D is unclear. Germline V gene lookup returns CDR1 SGHAT and CDR2 FQNNGV. V lost 3 bases, J lost 0 bases, and 9 bases lay in between. The CDR3 is 16 amino acids. CDR3 in DNA: TGTGCCAGCAGCTTCGGCGGGAGCTCCTATAATTCACCCCTCCACTTT. It translates to CASSFGGSSYNSPLHF.

This chain links TRBV27 with TRBJ1-2; a weak D match, TRBD1 (6 bases). The V gene's germline CDR1 is MNHEY and CDR2 SMNVEV (reference sequence). This CDR3 is 15 amino acids long. V dropped 6 bases and J dropped 4 bases, with 18 bases sitting between them. CDR3 in amino acids: CASSRRGDITYGYTF. In nucleotides, the CDR3 is TGTGCCAGCAGCCGTAGGGGGGACATTACCTATGGCTACACCTTC.

This clonotype has a handful of counts. This sequence joins TRBV20-1 and TRBJ2-7; D is uncertain. Per germline, CDR1 DFQATT and CDR2 SNEGSKA (reference sequence). The CDR3 totals 13 residues. The V gene lost 3 bases and the J gene lost 2 bases, with 11 bases spanning the gap. The CDR3 sequence: CSASKGQAYEQYF. Here the CDR3 DNA reads TGCAGTGCTAGCAAGGGCCAGGCCTACGAGCAGTACTTC.

This clonotype was seen a single time. The rearrangement joins TRBV19 to TRBJ2-7; 12 nucleotides match TRBD1. J was trimmed by 7 bases and V by 4 bases; bases with no gene match: 8. From germline, CDR1 is LNHDA and CDR2 SQIVND (reference sequence). This CDR3 is built from 15 residues. CDR3 residues: CASSKGQGAFWEQYF. DNA of the CDR3: TGTGCCAGTAGTAAGGGACAGGGGGCGTTTTGGGAGCAGTACTTC. Complete variable domain (other parts from reference TRBV19 and TRBJ2-7): DGGITQSPKYLFRKEGQNVTLSCEQNLNHDAMYWYRQDPGQGLRLIYYSQIVNDFQKGDIAEGYSVSREKKESFPLTVTSAQKNPTAFYLCASSKGQGAFWEQYFGPGTRLTVT.

This clonotype was seen many times. This chain joins TRBV20-1 and TRBJ2-5; 12 nucleotides match TRBD2. The ends lost 5 bases at V and 4 bases at J; junction bases unmatched: 14. The germline V gene encodes CDR1 DFQATT and CDR2 SNEGSKA (reference sequence). This CDR3 contains 17 residues. This CDR3 reads CSAEVASGGAYGETQYF. The CDR3 coding sequence is TGCAGTGCTGAGGTGGCTAGCGGGGGGGCGTATGGAGAGACCCAGTACTTC.